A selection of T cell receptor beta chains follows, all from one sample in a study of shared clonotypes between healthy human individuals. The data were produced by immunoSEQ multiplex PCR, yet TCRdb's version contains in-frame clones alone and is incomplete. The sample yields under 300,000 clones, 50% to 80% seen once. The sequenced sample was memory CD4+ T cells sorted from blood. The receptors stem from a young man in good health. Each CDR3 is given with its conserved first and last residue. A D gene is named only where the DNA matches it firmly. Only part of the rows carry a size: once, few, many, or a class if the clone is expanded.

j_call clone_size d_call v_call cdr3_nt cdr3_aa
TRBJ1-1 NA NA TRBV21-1 TGTGCCAGCAGCAAAGCGCTTAGGCAGGGGAGTCGGGACACTGAAGCTTTCTTT CASSKALRQGSRDTEAFF
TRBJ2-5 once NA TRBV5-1 TGCGCCAGCAGCTTAATTGGCACGGGAGAAGAGACCCAGTACTTC CASSLIGTGEETQYF
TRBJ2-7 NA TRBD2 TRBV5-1 TGCGCCAGCAGCTTGGGCGGGGGCGAGCAGTACTTC CASSLGGGEQYF
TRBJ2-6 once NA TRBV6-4 TGTGCCAGCAGTGCAGGGGTTTCAGGAGCCAACGTCCTGACTTTC CASSAGVSGANVLTF
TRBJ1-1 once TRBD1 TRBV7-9 TGTGCCAGCAGCGTAACCCGCGGGACAGGGAAACCTGAAGCTTTCTTT CASSVTRGTGKPEAFF
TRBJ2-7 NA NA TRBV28 TGTGCCAGCAGTTTGGGTACAACGTACTTC CASSLGTTYF
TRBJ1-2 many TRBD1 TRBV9 TGTGCCAGCAGCGTAGAGGGGGCCTATGGCTACACCTTC CASSVEGAYGYTF
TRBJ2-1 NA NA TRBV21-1 TGTGCCAGCAGCAAAGGCAGGAGCCCTAGCGGGAGGGCCGGCGATGAGCAGTTCTTC CASSKGRSPSGRAGDEQFF
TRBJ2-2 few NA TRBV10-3 TGTGCCATCACCTGGACCCGAGGTGGGGAGCTGTTTTTT CAITWTRGGELFF
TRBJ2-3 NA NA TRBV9 TGTGCCAGCAGTCCACGTATCATAACAGGGATTCGCACAGATACGCAGTATTTT CASSPRIITGIRTDTQYF
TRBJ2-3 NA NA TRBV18 TGTGCCAGCTCACCACAGGGGACGAGTGATACGCAGTATTTT CASSPQGTSDTQYF
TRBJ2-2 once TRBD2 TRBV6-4 TGTGCCAGCAGTTCACTAGCGGGATCGAACACCGGGGAGCTGTTTTTT CASSSLAGSNTGELFF
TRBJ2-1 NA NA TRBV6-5 TGTGCCAGCAGTTATGTTGGACGGGACAATGAGCAGTTCTTC CASSYVGRDNEQFF
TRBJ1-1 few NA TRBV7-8 TGTGCCAGCAGCTCAATCAGGGGGAACACTGAAGCTTTCTTT CASSSIRGNTEAFF
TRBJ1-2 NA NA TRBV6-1 TGTGCCAGCAGTGACGGACAGAACTATGGCTACACCTTC CASSDGQNYGYTF
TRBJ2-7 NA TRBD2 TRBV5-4 TGTGCCAGCAGCTTAGGAGGGAGGGCCGACGAGCAGTACTTC CASSLGGRADEQYF
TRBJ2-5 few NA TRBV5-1 TGCGCCAGCAGCTTGACTTTAAGGAGCACCACCCAAGAGACCCAGTACTTC CASSLTLRSTTQETQYF
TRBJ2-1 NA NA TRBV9 TGTGCCAGCAGCGTAGGGGGGGACTCCTACAATGAGCAGTTCTTC CASSVGGDSYNEQFF
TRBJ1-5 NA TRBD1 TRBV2 TGTGCCAGCATGGGGGGACAGGGGTTTCAGCCCCAGCATTTT CASMGGQGFQPQHF
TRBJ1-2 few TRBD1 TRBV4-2 TGTGCCAGCAGCGCCCGGGACAGGGAGTATGGCTACACCTTC CASSARDREYGYTF
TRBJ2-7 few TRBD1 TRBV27 TGTGCCAGCAGGAACCGGGACAGTGTGATCGAGCAGTACTTC CASRNRDSVIEQYF
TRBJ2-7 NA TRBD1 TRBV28 TGTGCCAGCACCCCCTCCAGGGGGAGCTCCTACGAGCAGTACTTC CASTPSRGSSYEQYF
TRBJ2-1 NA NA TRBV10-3 TGTGCCATCAGTTACTCTAGTGGCTACAATGAGCAGTTCTTC CAISYSSGYNEQFF
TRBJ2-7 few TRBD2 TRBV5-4 TGTGCCAGCAGCTTGCTAGCGGGAGGGTCCTACGAGCAGTACTTC CASSLLAGGSYEQYF
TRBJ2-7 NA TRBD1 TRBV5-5 TGTGCCAGCAGCCCGGGGCGACAGGGGAAGCAGTACTTC CASSPGRQGKQYF
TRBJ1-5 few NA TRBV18 TGTGCCAGCTCACCACCGGAGACGAGGCAGCCCCAGCATTTT CASSPPETRQPQHF
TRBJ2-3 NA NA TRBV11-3 TGTGCCAGCGCTCGGGCGGGGCGTCGTACGCAGTATTTT CASARAGRRTQYF
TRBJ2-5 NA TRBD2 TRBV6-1 TGTGCCAGCCGGGAGGGCCTCCGGACCCAGTACTTC CASREGLRTQYF
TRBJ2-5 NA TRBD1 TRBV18 TGTGCCAGCCGACGGGGACAGAGCCAAGAGACCCAGTACTTC CASRRGQSQETQYF
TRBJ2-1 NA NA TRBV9 TGTGCCAGCAGCGTCGACGGACTGAGCTCCTACAATGAGCAGTTCTTC CASSVDGLSSYNEQFF
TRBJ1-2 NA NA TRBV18 TGTGCCAGCTCACCGCGGCGGGGGGGACAACGGTATGGCTACACCTTC CASSPRRGGQRYGYTF
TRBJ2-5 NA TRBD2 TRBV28 TGTGCCAGCAGTTCCGGGACTAGCGTCGAGACCCAGTACTTC CASSSGTSVETQYF